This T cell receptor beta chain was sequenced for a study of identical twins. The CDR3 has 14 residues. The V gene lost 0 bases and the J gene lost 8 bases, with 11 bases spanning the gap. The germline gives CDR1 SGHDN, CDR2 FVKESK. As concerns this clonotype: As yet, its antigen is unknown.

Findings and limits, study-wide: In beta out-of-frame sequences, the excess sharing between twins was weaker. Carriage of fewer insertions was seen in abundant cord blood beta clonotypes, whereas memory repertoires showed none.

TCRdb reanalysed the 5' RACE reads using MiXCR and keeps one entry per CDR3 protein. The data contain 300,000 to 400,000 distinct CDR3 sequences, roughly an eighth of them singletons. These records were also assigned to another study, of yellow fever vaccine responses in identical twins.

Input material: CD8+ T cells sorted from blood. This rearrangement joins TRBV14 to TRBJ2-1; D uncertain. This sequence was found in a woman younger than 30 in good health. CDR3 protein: CASSQEYSNYEQFF. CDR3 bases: TGTGCCAGCAGCCAAGAATACAGCAATTATGAGCAGTTCTTC.